Listed here is a single TCR beta chain. This receptor's antigen is unknown. No much larger clone exists at a distance of one base, and base qualities are not known. All of the isolated RNA was reverse transcribed with the High Capacity cDNA Reverse Transcription Kit, so expressed TCRB transcripts were sequenced. Naive, central memory and regulatory T cell samples underwent deep immunoSEQ sequencing, averaging approximately 3.5 million total reads per sample. Sorted cells were lysed in RLT buffer and RNA was extracted with DNase-treated RNeasy Micro or Mini kits, depending on cell number. To prevent cross-contamination, each cell subset was processed individually, whereas patient and healthy donor samples were processed jointly. TCRB sequences were amplified from cDNA with the immunoSEQ multiplex PCR, producing 87-bp fragments spanning the CDR3 region. Sequencing of the amplicons was done on the Illumina HiSeq platform. Per the authors' processing: Synthetic template baselines were used to correct PCR bias computationally, reads within Hamming distance 2 were collapsed, and singletons that could not be merged were discarded. Reads were aligned against IMGT to assign V, D and J genes, CDR3 length and insertions or deletions at six rearrangement sites. Within each subset, clonotype counts were normalized to sorted cell number, and only after that were true diversity and Gini coefficients computed with the tcR R package. The overlap coefficient, calculated on TCRB nucleotide sequences, was used to measure repertoire sharing. Out-of-frame TCRB sequences from naive cells were analyzed to stand in for the pre-selection repertoire. Imported from immuneACCESS, the table was reduced by TCRdb to in-frame sequences with V and J called. These copies leave out some clones; in studies compared against another copy, an unresolved V gene accounts for under half, and the cause of the remainder is not known. V, J and clone size reflect that table, while D and trimming were determined from the DNA. Recorded for this sample are hundreds of thousands of clones; about 14% of them occurred a single time. The ten most abundant clones make up 0.035% to 0.045% of the sample.

From each donor, a single peripheral blood sample of about 120 mL on average was drawn into heparinised tubes. Naive, central memory, regulatory and stem cell-like memory CD4+ T cells were sorted on a BD FACSAria II using a panel including CD45RO, CCR7, CD25, CD127, CD95 and CD27. A purity above 95% was achieved for all sorted populations. Right away, PBMCs were isolated by Lymphoprep density gradient centrifugation and were stained directly, with no culture step. Samples were stained and sorted in pairs, with one healthy donor and one patient per experiment, so that batch effects were minimized. This sample is drawn from a study of beta chain features in type 1 diabetes (dated by TCRdb to the late 2010s). Regarding the complete study: No differences in mean age, gender distribution, total cell number or subset yield were found between patients and healthy donors. A total of roughly 99 million sorted cells were examined across all samples, and the number of cells per subset was strongly correlated with RNA yield. In the study, TCRB repertoires of sorted circulating CD4+ T cell subsets from recently diagnosed type 1 diabetes patients were compared with those of matched healthy donors. Regulatory and stem cell-like memory subsets were isolated from only 8 patients and roughly 8 healthy donors, whereas naive and central memory subsets came from all 28 donors.

The germline V gene supplies CDR1 SGHAT and CDR2 FQNNGV. V lost 5 bases and J lost 6 bases; the stretch between them is 10 bases long. The CDR3 sequence holds 13 residues, the cysteine and phenylalanine included. Just the 39-base CDR3 DNA is kept, in frame starting at base 1. Here is what the overall study found, with its caveats: Because small numbers of individuals were included in the HLA sub-analyses, any influence of HLA type on TCRB rearrangement was left unresolved. At VDJ recombination sites, type 1 diabetes patients had fewer insertions and more deleted nucleotides, which implies abnormalities in thymic rearrangement. Because cDNA was sequenced instead of genomic DNA, highly expressing activated cells could be over-represented, though the groups showed no difference in activation or CD3 levels. Naive, central memory and regulatory TCRB repertoires appeared more similar among patients than among healthy donors. PCR might favor shorter templates, but patient and control samples were amplified and corrected together, so any skew would affect both groups equally. A moderate but significant shortening of TCRB CDR3 length was observed in type 1 diabetes patients in all four CD4+ subsets.

Specimen: naive CD4+ T cells from blood. The cell subset or site label, read with the paper, signifies: true naive CD4+ T cells. This receptor was obtained from a man between 18 and 35 years old with type 1 diabetes. This chain is built from TRBV11-2 and TRBJ2-2, with the D gene too uncertain to name. The nucleotides read TGTGCCAGCAGCCGAGCCAGGTCCGGGGAGCTGTTTTTT. This encodes CASSRARSGELFF. This CDR3, with the reference TRBV11-2 and TRBJ2-2 proteins standing in past its ends, gives the full variable domain EAGVAQSPRYKIIEKRQSVAFWCNPISGHATLYWYQQILGQGPKLLIQFQNNGVVDDSQLPKDRFSAERLKGVDSTLKIQPAKLEDSAVYLCASSRARSGELFFGEGSRLTVL.